This T cell receptor beta chain was recovered during a study of control samples from healthy donors and cancer patients. This clone occurred once. Looked up from germline, CDR1 is SGHNT and CDR2 is YENEEA. V lost 0 bases, J lost 7 bases, and 9 bases lay in between. CDR3 length: 13 residues. Sequencing used immunoSEQ multiplex PCR; TCRdb keeps in-frame clones, though not all of them. Of around 59,000 clones listed, more than 85% are singletons. The material sequenced was PBMCs. The TCR originated in a middle-aged man with colorectal cancer. J is TRBJ2-5 and V is TRBV11-3; unclear D gene. This chain's CDR3 is CASSLDKSGTQYF. The CDR3 DNA follows: TGTGCCAGCAGCTTAGACAAGTCCGGGACCCAGTACTTC.